A selection of T cell receptor beta chains follows, all from one sample in a study of CD8 T cells in ankylosing spondylitis. TCRdb re-derived calls from the 5' RACE reads in MiXCR, one entry per CDR3 protein. The sample includes about 220,000 distinct CDR3 sequences, about 7% seen only once; the top ten take over 12%. The specimen sequenced was blood, either unsorted or a sorted T cell fraction (not recorded which). These receptors were obtained from a male donor with ankylosing spondylitis. The CDR3 runs from the conserved cysteine through the conserved F or W. The order of the fields is V gene, clone size, J gene, D gene, CDR3 DNA, CDR3 protein. A D gene is named only where the DNA matches it firmly. The size field is filled for only some rows; it gives once, few, many or a size class.

v_gene: TRBV7-8; abundance: many; j_gene: TRBJ2-5; d_gene: .; CDR3nt: TGTGCCAGCAGCTTAGGGCGGGTACAAGAGACCCAGTACTTC; CDR3aa: CASSLGRVQETQYF
v_gene: TRBV10-3; abundance: many; j_gene: TRBJ2-7; d_gene: TRBD2; CDR3nt: TGTGCCATCCGTCCTAGCGGGAGTCGCGAGCAGTACTTC; CDR3aa: CAIRPSGSREQYF
v_gene: TRBV5-1; abundance: many; j_gene: TRBJ1-2; d_gene: TRBD1; CDR3nt: TGCGCCAGCAGCATCGGCCCCACTACAGGGGGCGGGACTGGCTACACCTTC; CDR3aa: CASSIGPTTGGGTGYTF
v_gene: TRBV30; abundance: many; j_gene: TRBJ1-1; d_gene: .; CDR3nt: TGTGCCTGGAGTGGTGGGGGCTGGACTGAAGCTTTCTTT; CDR3aa: CAWSGGGWTEAFF
v_gene: TRBV27; abundance: many; j_gene: TRBJ1-2; d_gene: .; CDR3nt: TGTGCCAGCAGTTCGACAGGAGACGGCTACACCTTC; CDR3aa: CASSSTGDGYTF
v_gene: TRBV7-6; abundance: .; j_gene: TRBJ2-1; d_gene: TRBD1; CDR3nt: TGTGCCAGCAGCTTGGGGACAGGGGGGACCCTGATGTACAATGAGCAGTTCTTC; CDR3aa: CASSLGTGGTLMYNEQFF
v_gene: TRBV27; abundance: many; j_gene: TRBJ2-2; d_gene: .; CDR3nt: TGTGCCAGCAGTATACAGCTCGGAGGGGAGCTGTTTTTT; CDR3aa: CASSIQLGGELFF
v_gene: TRBV7-9; abundance: few; j_gene: TRBJ1-1; d_gene: .; CDR3nt: TGTGCCAGCAGCTTAGTTTTGGGGCTGAACACTGAAGCTTTCTTT; CDR3aa: CASSLVLGLNTEAFF
v_gene: TRBV7-2; abundance: many; j_gene: TRBJ1-4; d_gene: TRBD1; CDR3nt: TGTGCCAGCAGCTTGGGCGGGACAGGGAACGAAAAACTGTTTTTT; CDR3aa: CASSLGGTGNEKLFF
v_gene: TRBV3-1; abundance: few; j_gene: TRBJ1-5; d_gene: .; CDR3nt: TGTGCCACCAGCCAAGAAGCAGGGGCAAGGGGCAATCAGCCCCAGCATTTT; CDR3aa: CATSQEAGARGNQPQHF
v_gene: TRBV5-5; abundance: many; j_gene: TRBJ1-1; d_gene: .; CDR3nt: TGTGCCAGTATCACCCCTGAAGCTTTCTTT; CDR3aa: CASITPEAFF